A single sample is the source of the 3 T cell receptor beta chains below, sequenced in a study of response to subunit inactivated influenza vaccine. TCRdb recomputed calls from the RT-PCR reads with MiXCR, one row per CDR3 protein. The sample shows under 750,000 distinct CDR3 sequences, 10% to 15% of them seen only once. Sequencing used PBMCs from blood, obtained on the day of vaccination. These TCRs come from a man in his fifties who received an inactivated influenza vaccine.

At least ten counts were recorded for this clonotype. V is TRBV27 and J is TRBJ2-7; weak D call: TRBD1 (6 bases). Germline V lookup: CDR1 MNHEY, CDR2 SMNVEV (reference sequence). V dropped 5 bases and J dropped 6 bases, with 11 bases sitting between them. This CDR3 comprises 12 residues. This CDR3 reads CASSIQGTEQYF. The CDR3 DNA follows: TGTGCCAGCAGTATTCAGGGGACCGAGCAGTACTTC.

This clonotype was recorded once. This sequence joins TRBV7-8 and TRBJ2-5; D possibly corresponds to TRBD2 (5 bases). Germline V lookup: CDR1 SGHVS, CDR2 FQNEAQ. Trimming left V 5 bases short and J 2 bases short, with 18 bases between. CDR3 size: 16 residues. DNA for the CDR3: TGTGCCAGCAGCGTGAGCGACACCGGGGAGCAAGAGACCCAGTACTTC. It is translated as CASSVSDTGEQETQYF.

This clonotype was counted ten times or more. The V and J genes are TRBV29-1 and TRBJ2-5, with D possibly being TRBD1 (5 bases). Germline CDR1 is SQVTM and CDR2 is ANQGSEA. The CDR3 covers 13 residues. The germline V and J ends were trimmed by 6 bases and 7 bases, with 18 bases remaining between them. The CDR3 DNA reads TGCAGCGTCGAAAAGACAGACCCTAGGACCCAGTACTTC. This translates into CSVEKTDPRTQYF.